The next 27 T cell receptor beta chains were all read from a single sample in a study of T-cell memory formation after mild COVID-19. MiXCR, run by TCRdb on the 5' RACE reads, gives a single entry per CDR3 protein. This sample carries about 260,000 distinct CDR3 sequences, approximately 8.4% of them seen once, and the ten largest clones take 22%. What was sequenced was PBMCs or a T cell subset sorted from them (not recorded which). These receptor sequences come from a man aged 18 to 29 who had mild COVID-19 (a few samples of this study predate the infection). Cell type and time point are not known.

The CDR3 sequence: CASIWGDYNEQFF. The CDR3 nucleotides read TGTGCCAGCATTTGGGGCGACTACAATGAGCAGTTCTTC. The rearrangement joins TRBV12-3 or TRBV12-4 to TRBJ2-1, with D possibly TRBD1 on 5 matching bases. CDR3 length equals 13 residues. Trimming shortened V by 7 bases and J by 3 bases, and 10 bases separated the two germline ends.

The chain recombines TRBV10-3 with TRBJ2-3, with D hard to call. This CDR3 has 15 residues. V shed 3 bases and J shed 0 bases, with 10 bases lying between them. Germline CDR1 reads ENHRY; CDR2 reads SYGVKD. For the CDR3, the DNA is TGTGCCATCAGTGACCAAAAATCTAGCACAGATACGCAGTATTTT. It codes for CAISDQKSSTDTQYF.

This clonotype was picked up many times. This chain uses TRBV4-2 with TRBJ1-5, with D hard to call. The length of the CDR3 is 15 residues. Germline CDR1 LGHNA, CDR2 YNFKEQ. V was cut by 4 bases and J by 0 bases, with 10 bases left in between. The CDR3 is CASSLMTDSNQPQHF. The CDR3 DNA follows: TGTGCCAGCAGCCTTATGACGGATAGCAATCAGCCCCAGCATTTT.

J is TRBJ2-5 and V is TRBV20-1, with D perhaps TRBD1 (5 bases). The CDR3 is 13 residues long. Per germline, CDR1 DFQATT and CDR2 SNEGSKA (reference sequence). V was trimmed by 3 bases and J by 2 bases, leaving 10 bases between them. CDR3 nucleotide sequence: TGCAGTGCTAGGAGACAGCCTCAAGAGACCCAGTACTTC. Translated, it gives CSARRQPQETQYF.

This chain links TRBV7-9 with TRBJ1-2; D gene unclear. Germline V gene sequence: CDR1 SEHNR, CDR2 FQNEAQ (reference sequence). V shed 2 bases and J shed 12 bases, with 25 bases lying between them. This CDR3 is built from 16 residues. Here the CDR3 reads CASSLSFPQDPAGDTF. The CDR3, as DNA: TGTGCCAGCAGCTTAAGTTTCCCCCAGGACCCGGCGGGTGACACCTTC.

The chain recombines TRBV4-2 with TRBJ1-1; D is uncertain. Germline CDR1 is LGHNA and CDR2 is YNFKEQ. The V gene lost 3 bases and the J gene lost 0 bases, with 17 bases spanning the gap. CDR3 length: 17 residues. For the CDR3, the DNA is TGTGCCAGCAGCCACCAACCTGTGGGAATTATGAACACTGAAGCTTTCTTT. It codes for CASSHQPVGIMNTEAFF.

This clonotype was picked up many times. This chain connects TRBV4-1 to TRBJ2-1, with 11 bases fitting TRBD2. The CDR3 length is 15 residues. CDR1 MGHRA and CDR2 YSYEKL come from the germline V gene. Trimming removed 5 bases from V and 9 bases from J; junction bases left unmatched: 9. The CDR3 nucleotides read TGCGCCAGCAGCTATAGCGGGGGGGCCCAGGGTGAGCAGTTCTTC. Translating gives CASSYSGGAQGEQFF.

Ten or more counts support this clonotype. This chain joins TRBV5-1 and TRBJ2-5; tentatively, D is TRBD2 (7 bases). Germline lookup yields CDR1 SGHRS and CDR2 YFSETQ. V was clipped by 4 bases and J by 5 bases, with 18 bases between them. CDR3 size: 15 residues. The CDR3 loop is CASSVQGRGVETQYF. CDR3 nucleotide sequence: TGCGCCAGCAGCGTGCAGGGGAGGGGAGTTGAGACCCAGTACTTC.

This clonotype was seen more than once but under ten times. This chain joins TRBV4-1 and TRBJ2-7; a weak D match, TRBD1 (6 bases). Trimming took off 0 bases at V and 1 base at J, with 13 bases between the two ends. The CDR3 has 16 residues. The germline V gene encodes CDR1 MGHRA and CDR2 YSYEKL. The CDR3 sequence is CASSQDPTDSSYEQYV. The CDR3 nucleotides are TGCGCCAGCAGCCAAGATCCCACGGACAGTTCCTACGAGCAGTACGTC.

This clonotype has at least ten counts. This rearrangement joins TRBV4-3 to TRBJ1-6; D gene ambiguous. CDR1 LGHNA and CDR2 YSLEER come from the germline V gene. CDR3 length: 13 amino acids. V lost 1 base to trimming and J lost 5 bases, with 3 bases between them. As DNA, the CDR3 is TGCGCCAGCAGCCAAGTAAATAATTCACCCCTCCACTTT. This encodes CASSQVNNSPLHF.

Here the CDR3 DNA reads TGTGCCAGCGCCTTAAGCGGTGGGGACAGCTATGGCTACACCTTC. Encoded protein: CASALSGGDSYGYTF. This chain connects TRBV6-5 to TRBJ1-2; TRBD1 aligns across 7 bases. Germline lookup yields CDR1 MNHEY and CDR2 SVGAGI. This CDR3 is 15 amino acids long. V lost 8 bases to trimming and J lost 4 bases; unmatched junction nucleotides: 13.

The CDR3 loop is CATSQARTPGKHF. The CDR3 DNA follows: TGTGCCACCAGCCAAGCTCGGACCCCCGGCAAGCATTTT. This chain connects TRBV24-1 to TRBJ1-5; D gene unclear. Germline values: CDR1 KGHDR, CDR2 SFDVKD. Trimming left V 7 bases short and J 14 bases short, with 20 bases between. This CDR3 has 13 residues.

This clonotype came up a few times. The gene calls are TRBV20-1 and TRBJ2-3; 8 bases are shared with TRBD2. With 3 bases clipped from V and 4 bases from J, the junction kept 3 bases outside the gene matches. CDR3 length: 13 residues. The germline gives CDR1 DFQATT, CDR2 SNEGSKA (reference sequence). In nucleotides, the CDR3 is TGCAGTGCTAGGGCGACTAGCGCAGATACGCAGTATTTT. This encodes CSARATSADTQYF.

The chain joins TRBV5-6 to TRBJ2-3; 11 positions match TRBD2. Germline trimming cut 0 bases from V and 5 bases from J; bases unmatched to any gene: 2. Germline lookup yields CDR1 SGHDT and CDR2 YYEEEE. The CDR3 is 15 residues long. CDR3 DNA sequence: TGTGCCAGCAGCTTGGTAGCGGGGGGGCGAGATACGCAGTATTTT. Protein product: CASSLVAGGRDTQYF.

This chain uses TRBV6-1 with TRBJ2-7, with 7 bases identical to TRBD1. Trimming took 3 bases from V and 3 from J; bases not matched to a gene: 2. Germline CDR1 MNHNS, CDR2 SASEGT. The CDR3 sequence is 13 residues long. CDR3 bases: TGTGCCAGCAGTGAGACAGGGAACTACGAGCAGTACTTC. Residues: CASSETGNYEQYF.

This clonotype was counted only a few times. J is TRBJ2-2 and V is TRBV11-2; the match to TRBD1 covers 12 bases. CDR3 size: 17 residues. J gave up 7 bases and V 7 bases, and 13 bases lay outside the gene matches. Germline loops: CDR1 SGHAT, CDR2 FQNNGV. This CDR3 reads CASTHLGDRGLGGELFF. CDR3 nucleotides: TGTGCCAGCACCCACCTGGGGGACAGGGGGCTTGGCGGGGAGCTGTTTTTT.

The chain employs TRBV29-1 and TRBJ2-2, with TRBD1 matching 7 bases. In germline, CDR1 is SQVTM, CDR2 ANQGSEA. The length of the CDR3 is 11 residues. The V and J ends lost 3 bases and 9 bases, in that order; junction bases with no gene match: 1. The CDR3 DNA follows: TGCAGCGTTGAGAGGGGGCGGGAGCTGTTTTTT. Encoded protein: CSVERGRELFF.

This clonotype was seen a handful of times. V usage is TRBV27 and J usage is TRBJ1-2; 7 nucleotides match TRBD1. The length of the CDR3 is 14 residues. In germline, CDR1 is MNHEY, CDR2 SMNVEV (reference sequence). V was clipped by 4 bases and J by 1 base; unmatched bases: 3. The CDR3 region has the DNA TGTGCCAGCAGTTCCTACAGGGGTAACTATGGCTACACCTTC. Residues: CASSSYRGNYGYTF.

The V and J genes are TRBV29-1 and TRBJ2-1; 13 bases agree with TRBD2. Germline CDR1 is SQVTM and CDR2 is ANQGSEA. J was trimmed by 4 bases and V by 7 bases; bases with no gene match: 10. CDR3 size: 16 residues. The CDR3 nucleotides are TGCAGCGGAACTAGCGGGGGGGCGGAATCGTACAATGAGCAGTTCTTC. It specifies CSGTSGGAESYNEQFF.

This sequence joins TRBV7-2 and TRBJ2-2; 9 nucleotides match TRBD2. Germline values: CDR1 SGHTA, CDR2 FQGNSA. This CDR3 contains 17 residues. V shed 5 bases and J 2 bases; nucleotides not matched to a gene: 9. CDR3 region: CASSDKGLAGNTGELFF. CDR3 in DNA: TGTGCCAGCAGCGATAAGGGACTAGCCGGAAACACCGGGGAGCTGTTTTTT.

This clonotype was seen only a few times. The J gene is TRBJ2-7, the V gene TRBV11-2, with a possible D match to TRBD1 (5 bases). The CDR3 runs to 13 residues. V was cut by 2 bases and J by 2 bases, with 7 bases left in between. The germline CDR1 and CDR2 sequences are SGHAT and FQNNGV. The CDR3 spells CASSLLDTYEQYF. Written as DNA, the CDR3 is TGTGCCAGCAGCTTACTGGACACCTACGAGCAGTACTTC.

The sample holds a few counts of this clonotype. The chain is built from TRBV7-2 and TRBJ1-2; D might be TRBD1 (5 bases). Germline CDR1 and CDR2: SGHTA and FQGNSA. This CDR3 region has 14 residues. V dropped 5 bases and J dropped 3 bases, with 13 bases sitting between them. CDR3 sequence reads: CASSGGTGHYGYTF. The CDR3 nucleotides read TGTGCCAGCAGCGGAGGGACGGGTCACTATGGCTACACCTTC.

The V call is TRBV7-2, the J call TRBJ1-2; 7 positions agree with TRBD1. Trimming took 5 bases from V and 8 from J; bases not matched to a gene: 5. This CDR3 contains 12 residues. Germline CDR1 SGHTA, CDR2 FQGNSA. In DNA form, the CDR3 reads TGTGCCAGCAGCCAGGGGGTGGGGGGCTACACCTTC. It specifies CASSQGVGGYTF.

This clonotype occurred a few times. The V and J genes are TRBV7-9 and TRBJ2-5, with D perhaps assigned TRBD1 or TRBD2 (5 bases each). In germline, CDR1 is SEHNR, CDR2 FQNEAQ (reference sequence). Trimming stripped 10 bases from V and 2 bases from J, with 11 bases between. The length of the CDR3 is 12 residues. The CDR3 coding sequence is TGTGCCATTGGGACGGAGCAAGAGACCCAGTACTTC. It is translated as CAIGTEQETQYF.

In this sample, this clonotype turned up a few times. The CDR3 is CASSSTRGVSPTQYF. The CDR3 DNA reads as TGCGCCAGCAGCTCAACTCGAGGCGTTAGCCCGACCCAGTACTTC. The rearrangement joins TRBV5-1 to TRBJ2-5; D ambiguous. V lost 3 bases to trimming and J lost 7 bases, with 19 bases between them. The CDR3 is made up of 15 amino acids. Per the germline V gene, CDR1 is SGHRS and CDR2 is YFSETQ.

This chain joins TRBV29-1 and TRBJ1-1, with D uncertain. Trimming took off 6 bases at V and 1 base at J, with 12 bases between the two ends. CDR1 and CDR2 (germline): SQVTM, ANQGSEA. CDR3 length equals 13 residues. CDR3 DNA: TGCAGCGTCGCCTCCCAGCCGAACACTGAAGCTTTCTTT. It yields the protein CSVASQPNTEAFF.

The chain employs TRBV29-1 and TRBJ1-2, with D unresolved. The V gene's germline CDR1 is SQVTM and CDR2 ANQGSEA. The CDR3 length is 13 residues. Trimming removed 1 base from V and 7 bases from J, with 13 bases in between. The CDR3, as DNA: TGCAGCGTTGAAGCAAATAGTGCTTTTGGCTACACCTTC. Translation: CSVEANSAFGYTF.